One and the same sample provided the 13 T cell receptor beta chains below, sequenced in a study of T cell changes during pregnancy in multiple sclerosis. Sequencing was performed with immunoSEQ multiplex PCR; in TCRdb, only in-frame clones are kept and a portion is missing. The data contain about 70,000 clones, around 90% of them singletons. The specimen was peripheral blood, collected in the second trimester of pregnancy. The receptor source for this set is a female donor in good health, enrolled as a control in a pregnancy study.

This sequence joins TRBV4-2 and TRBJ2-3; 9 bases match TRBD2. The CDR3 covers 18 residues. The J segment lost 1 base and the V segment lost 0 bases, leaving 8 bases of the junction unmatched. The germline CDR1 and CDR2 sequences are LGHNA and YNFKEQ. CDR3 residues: CASSQDPQRGDRTDTQYF. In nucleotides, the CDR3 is TGTGCCAGCAGCCAAGATCCCCAGCGGGGGGACCGCACAGATACGCAGTATTTT.

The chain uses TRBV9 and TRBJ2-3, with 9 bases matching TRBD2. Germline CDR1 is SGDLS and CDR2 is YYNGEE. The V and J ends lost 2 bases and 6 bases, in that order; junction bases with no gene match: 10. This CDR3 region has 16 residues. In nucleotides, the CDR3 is TGTGCCAGCAGCGTCGCTAGCGGGGCTCTGTTGGATACGCAGTATTTT. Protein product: CASSVASGALLDTQYF.

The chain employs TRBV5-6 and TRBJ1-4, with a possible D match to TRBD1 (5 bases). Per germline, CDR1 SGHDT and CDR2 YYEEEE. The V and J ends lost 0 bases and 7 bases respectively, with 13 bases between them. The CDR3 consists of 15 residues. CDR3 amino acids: CASSLVWGESEKLFF. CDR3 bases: TGTGCCAGCAGCTTGGTTTGGGGGGAAAGTGAAAAACTGTTTTTT.

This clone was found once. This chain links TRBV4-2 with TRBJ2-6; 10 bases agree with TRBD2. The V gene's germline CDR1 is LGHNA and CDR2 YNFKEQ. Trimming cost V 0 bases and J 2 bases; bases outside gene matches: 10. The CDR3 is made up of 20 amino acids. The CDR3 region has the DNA TGTGCCAGCAGCCAAGATCCGGTTCAGCGGGGGGGACCTGGGGCCAACGTCCTGACTTTC. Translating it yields CASSQDPVQRGGPGANVLTF.

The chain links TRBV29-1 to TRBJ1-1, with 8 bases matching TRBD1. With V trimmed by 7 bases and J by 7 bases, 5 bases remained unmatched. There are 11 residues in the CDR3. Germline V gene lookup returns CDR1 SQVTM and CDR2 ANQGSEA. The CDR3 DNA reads TGCAGCGGTAGGGACAGGTTTGAAGCTTTCTTT. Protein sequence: CSGRDRFEAFF.

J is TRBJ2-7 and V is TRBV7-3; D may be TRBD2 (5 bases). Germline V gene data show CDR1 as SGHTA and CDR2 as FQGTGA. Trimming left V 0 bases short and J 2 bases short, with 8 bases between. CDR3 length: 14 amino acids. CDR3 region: CASSLTDGAYEQYF. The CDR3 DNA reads TGTGCCAGCAGCTTAACGGACGGGGCCTACGAGCAGTACTTC.

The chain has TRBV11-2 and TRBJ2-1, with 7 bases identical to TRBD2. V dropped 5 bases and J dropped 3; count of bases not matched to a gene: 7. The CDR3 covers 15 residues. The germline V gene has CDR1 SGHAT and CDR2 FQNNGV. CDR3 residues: CASSLLGGGYNEQFF. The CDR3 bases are TGTGCCAGCAGCCTTTTGGGGGGGGGCTACAATGAGCAGTTCTTC.

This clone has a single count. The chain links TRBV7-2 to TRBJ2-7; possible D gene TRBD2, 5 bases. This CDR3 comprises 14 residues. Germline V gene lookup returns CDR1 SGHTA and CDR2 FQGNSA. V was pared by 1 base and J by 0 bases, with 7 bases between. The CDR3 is CASSLDGSSYEQYF. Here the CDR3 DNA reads TGTGCCAGCAGCTTAGATGGGAGCTCCTACGAGCAGTACTTC.

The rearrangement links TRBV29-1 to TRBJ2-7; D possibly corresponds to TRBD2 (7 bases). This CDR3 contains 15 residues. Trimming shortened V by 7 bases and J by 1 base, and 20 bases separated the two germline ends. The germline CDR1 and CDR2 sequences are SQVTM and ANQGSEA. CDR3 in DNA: TGCAGCGCCGGCGGTTGGCGGGGGCCTTCCTACGAGCAGTACTTC. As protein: CSAGGWRGPSYEQYF.

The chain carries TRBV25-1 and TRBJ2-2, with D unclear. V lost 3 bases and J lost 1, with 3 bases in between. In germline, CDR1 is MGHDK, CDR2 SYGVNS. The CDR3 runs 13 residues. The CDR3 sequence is CASSDWNTGELFF. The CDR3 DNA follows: TGTGCCAGCAGTGACTGGAACACCGGGGAGCTGTTTTTT.

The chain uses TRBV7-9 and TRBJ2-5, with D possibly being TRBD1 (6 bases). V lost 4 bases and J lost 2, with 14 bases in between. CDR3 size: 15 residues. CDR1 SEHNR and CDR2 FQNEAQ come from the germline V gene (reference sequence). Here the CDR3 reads CASSSRTAPQETQYF. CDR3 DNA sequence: TGTGCCAGCAGCTCTAGGACAGCTCCACAAGAGACCCAGTACTTC.

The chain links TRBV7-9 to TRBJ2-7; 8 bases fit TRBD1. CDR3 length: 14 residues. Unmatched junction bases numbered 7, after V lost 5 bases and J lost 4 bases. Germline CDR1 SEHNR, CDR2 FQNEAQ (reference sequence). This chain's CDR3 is CASSTSGGEYEQYF. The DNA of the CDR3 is TGTGCCAGCAGCACCTCAGGGGGCGAATACGAGCAGTACTTC.

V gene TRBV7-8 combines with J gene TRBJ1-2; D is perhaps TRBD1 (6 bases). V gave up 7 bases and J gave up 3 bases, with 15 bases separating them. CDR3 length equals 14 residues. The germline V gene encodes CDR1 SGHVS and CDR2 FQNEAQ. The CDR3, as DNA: TGTGCCAGCACTCCCCAGGGGATAGACTATGGCTACACCTTC. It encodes CASTPQGIDYGYTF.